This is a list of T cell receptor beta chains from one sample in a study of vaccination and CD4 T cells after COVID-19. One entry per CDR3 protein, called by TCRdb with MiXCR from the PCR reads. The sample shows 20,000 to 25,000 distinct CDR3 sequences, about 33% of them seen only once. Antigens for these TCRs are unknown. Sample: CD4+ T cells from blood, cultured in vitro, taken about 7 months after SARS-CoV-2 vaccination. Receptors were obtained from a human donor who had recovered from COVID-19. CDR3s leave out the opening cysteine and the closing phenylalanine or tryptophan.

V gene	J gene	CDR3 protein
TRBV6-2/TRBV6-3	TRBJ2-2	ASSTGLNGELF
TRBV12-3/TRBV12-4	TRBJ1-2	ASSFRLGGGKGYT
TRBV4-2	TRBJ1-5	ASSQEYSGFGNQPQH
TRBV6-1	TRBJ1-5	ASSPQGGNQPQH
TRBV19	TRBJ1-3	ASSVRGAGNTIY
TRBV20-1	TRBJ2-4	SAQGMNIQY
TRBV19	TRBJ2-3	ASSMEEGDTQY
TRBV4-2	TRBJ1-2	ASSEAGVMVEGYT
TRBV7-9	TRBJ2-7	ASSLGDTLRDEQY
TRBV20-1	TRBJ1-2	SYFFRDTNNYGYT
TRBV12-3/TRBV12-4	TRBJ2-5	ASSLRPGGQY
TRBV11-3	TRBJ2-3	ASSPTASTDTQY
TRBV30	TRBJ1-2	ACPTALDLRGYT
TRBV7-8	TRBJ2-2	ASSLAQGTGLTGELF
TRBV6-5	TRBJ2-5	ASSYSPSGVGTQY
TRBV20-1	TRBJ1-6	SATTQGAGNSPLH
TRBV19	TRBJ2-3	ASSLGDRDTDTQY
TRBV5-1	TRBJ2-5	ASSFNPGEQETQY
TRBV6-4	TRBJ2-1	ASRLAELLGREQF
TRBV27	TRBJ1-6	ASSLKDRGNSPLH
TRBV7-7	TRBJ2-5	ASTRSGGLGETQY
TRBV10-3	TRBJ2-3	AISPQAGGEDTQY
TRBV7-6	TRBJ2-2	ASSRKPGTSGRNTGELF
TRBV27	TRBJ2-3	ASSTVSTDTQY
TRBV20-1	TRBJ2-5	SATTLLQETQY
TRBV7-8	TRBJ1-5	ASSQGQYQPQH
TRBV20-1	TRBJ2-3	SATYPGASTDTQY
TRBV19	TRBJ1-5	ASTPRQGTNQPQH